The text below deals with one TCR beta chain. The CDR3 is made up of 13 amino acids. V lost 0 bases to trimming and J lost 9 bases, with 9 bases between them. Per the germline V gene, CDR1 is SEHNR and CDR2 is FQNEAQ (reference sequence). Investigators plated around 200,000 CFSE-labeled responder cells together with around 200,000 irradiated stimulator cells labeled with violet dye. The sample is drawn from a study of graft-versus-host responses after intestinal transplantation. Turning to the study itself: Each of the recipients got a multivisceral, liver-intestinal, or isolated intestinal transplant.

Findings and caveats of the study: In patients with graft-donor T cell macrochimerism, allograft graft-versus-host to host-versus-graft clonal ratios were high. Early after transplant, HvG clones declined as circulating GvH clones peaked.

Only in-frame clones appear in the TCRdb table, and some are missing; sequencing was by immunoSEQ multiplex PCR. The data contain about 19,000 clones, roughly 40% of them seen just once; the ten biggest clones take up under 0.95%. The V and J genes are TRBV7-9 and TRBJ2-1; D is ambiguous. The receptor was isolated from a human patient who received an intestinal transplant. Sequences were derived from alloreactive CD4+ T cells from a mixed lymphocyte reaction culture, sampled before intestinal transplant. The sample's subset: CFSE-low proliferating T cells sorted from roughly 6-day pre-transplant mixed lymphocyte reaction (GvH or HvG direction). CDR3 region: CASSLADAGEQFF. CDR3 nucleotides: TGTGCCAGCAGCTTAGCGGACGCAGGTGAGCAGTTCTTC.